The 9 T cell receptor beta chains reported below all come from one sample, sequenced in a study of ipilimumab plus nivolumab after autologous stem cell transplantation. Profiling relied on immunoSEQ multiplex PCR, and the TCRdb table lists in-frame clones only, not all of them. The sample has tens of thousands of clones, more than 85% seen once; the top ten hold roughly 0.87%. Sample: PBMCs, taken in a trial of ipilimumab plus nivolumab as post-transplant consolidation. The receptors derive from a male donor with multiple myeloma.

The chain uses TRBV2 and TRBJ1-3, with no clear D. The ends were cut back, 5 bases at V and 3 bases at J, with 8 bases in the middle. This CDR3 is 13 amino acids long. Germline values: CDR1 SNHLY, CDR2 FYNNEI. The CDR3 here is CASSRRGGNTIYF. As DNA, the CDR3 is TGTGCCAGCAGTAGGAGAGGTGGAAACACCATATATTTT.

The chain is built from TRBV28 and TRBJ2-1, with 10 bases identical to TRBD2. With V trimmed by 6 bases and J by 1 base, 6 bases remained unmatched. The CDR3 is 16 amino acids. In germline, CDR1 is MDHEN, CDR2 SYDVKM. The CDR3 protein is CASSLSGRGSYNEQFF. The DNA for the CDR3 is TGTGCCAGCAGCCTCAGCGGGAGGGGTTCCTACAATGAGCAGTTCTTC.

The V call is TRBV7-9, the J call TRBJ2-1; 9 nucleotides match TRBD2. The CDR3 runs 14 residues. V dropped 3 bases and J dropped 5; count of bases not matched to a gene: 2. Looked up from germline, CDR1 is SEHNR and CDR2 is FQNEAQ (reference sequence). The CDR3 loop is CASSLTSGDNEQFF. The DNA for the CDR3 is TGTGCCAGCAGCTTGACTAGCGGAGACAATGAGCAGTTCTTC. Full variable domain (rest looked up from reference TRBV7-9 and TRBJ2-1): DTGVSQNPRHKITKRGQNVTFRCDPISEHNRLYWYRQTLGQGPEFLTYFQNEAQLEKSRLLSDRFSAERPKGSFSTLEIQRTEQGDSAMYLCASSLTSGDNEQFFGPGTRLTVL.

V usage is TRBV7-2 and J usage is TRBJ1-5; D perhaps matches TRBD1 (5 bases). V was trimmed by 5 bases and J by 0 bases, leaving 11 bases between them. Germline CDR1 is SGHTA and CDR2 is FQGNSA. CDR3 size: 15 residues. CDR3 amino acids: CASSPQGSSNQPQHF. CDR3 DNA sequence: TGTGCCAGCAGCCCCCAGGGTTCTAGCAATCAGCCCCAGCATTTT.

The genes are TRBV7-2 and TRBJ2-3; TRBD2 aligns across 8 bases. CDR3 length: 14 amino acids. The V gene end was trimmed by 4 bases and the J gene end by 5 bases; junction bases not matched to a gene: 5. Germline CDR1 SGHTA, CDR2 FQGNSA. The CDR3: CASSSGLARDTQYF. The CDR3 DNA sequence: TGTGCCAGCAGCTCTGGACTAGCAAGAGATACGCAGTATTTT.

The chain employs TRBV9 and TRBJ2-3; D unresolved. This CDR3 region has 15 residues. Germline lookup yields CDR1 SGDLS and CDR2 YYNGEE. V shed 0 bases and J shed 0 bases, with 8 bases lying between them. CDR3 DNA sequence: TGTGCCAGCAGCGTAGATCCCACTAGCACAGATACGCAGTATTTT. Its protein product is CASSVDPTSTDTQYF.

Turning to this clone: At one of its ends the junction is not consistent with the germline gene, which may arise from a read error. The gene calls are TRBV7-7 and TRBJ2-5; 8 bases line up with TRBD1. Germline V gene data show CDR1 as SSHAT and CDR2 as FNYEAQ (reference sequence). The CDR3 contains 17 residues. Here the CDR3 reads CASSLDGGQGRSETQYF. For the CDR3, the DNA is TGTGCTAGCAGCTTAGATGGCGGACAGGGACGAAGTGAGACCCAGTACTTC.

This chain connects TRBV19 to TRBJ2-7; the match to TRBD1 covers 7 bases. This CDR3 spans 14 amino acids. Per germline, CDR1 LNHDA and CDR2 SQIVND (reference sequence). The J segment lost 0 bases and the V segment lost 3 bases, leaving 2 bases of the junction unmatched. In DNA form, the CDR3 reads TGTGCCAGTAGTATTGCAGGGGGCTCCTACGAGCAGTACTTC. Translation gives CASSIAGGSYEQYF.

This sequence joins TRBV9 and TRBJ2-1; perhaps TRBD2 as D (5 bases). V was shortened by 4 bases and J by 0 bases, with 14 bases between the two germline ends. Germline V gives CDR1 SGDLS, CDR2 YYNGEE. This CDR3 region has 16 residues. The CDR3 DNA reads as TGTGCCAGCAGCCCGCACCTCCGGGGCTCCTACAATGAGCAGTTCTTC. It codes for CASSPHLRGSYNEQFF. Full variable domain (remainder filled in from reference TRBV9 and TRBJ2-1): DSGVTQTPKHLITATGQRVTLRCSPRSGDLSVYWYQQSLDQGLQFLIQYYNGEERAKGNILERFSAQQFPDLHSELNLSSLELGDSALYFCASSPHLRGSYNEQFFGPGTRLTVL.